This passage covers 2 T cell receptor beta chains from one sample sequenced in a study of cytomegalovirus exposure and HLA in healthy donors. It was with 60 Vbeta and 13 Jbeta primers that the PCR ran. Assay used: immunoSEQ multiplex PCR; TCRdb lists only in-frame clones, some missing. The table records around 160,000 clones, roughly 79% of them present only once. Sequenced input: PBMCs. These receptor sequences come from a woman in her forties in good health and CMV-seropositive.

Only one count was recorded for this clone. V usage is TRBV6-6 and J usage is TRBJ1-1; possible D gene TRBD1, 5 bases. This CDR3 is 13 amino acids long. Germline loops: CDR1 MNHNY, CDR2 SVGAGI (reference sequence). Trimming shortened V by 6 bases and J by 0 bases, and 8 bases separated the two germline ends. The DNA for the CDR3 is TGTGCCAGCAGGGGGCTGATGAACACTGAAGCTTTCTTT. Translation: CASRGLMNTEAFF.

The chain employs TRBV4-1 and TRBJ2-5; D ambiguous. The CDR3 is made up of 15 amino acids. The germline V gene encodes CDR1 MGHRA and CDR2 YSYEKL. Deletions cut 0 bases from V and 1 base from J, with 9 bases between. The chain's CDR3 is CASSQDVNSQETQYF. The CDR3 nucleotides read TGCGCCAGCAGCCAAGATGTTAACAGCCAAGAGACCCAGTACTTC.